The 7 T cell receptor beta chains below all came from one sample that was sequenced in a study of CD8+CD57+ T cells in acquired aplastic anemia. For CDR3 and TCR beta VDJ profiling, genomic DNA was the template used. Each CDR3 protein gets one entry after TCRdb re-called the reads with MiXCR. The sample lists a few hundred thousand distinct CDR3 sequences; roughly 50% were seen once. The sample was sorted CD4+, CD8+, or CD8+CD57+ T cells (not recorded which) from PBMCs. These receptors all come from a human donor with severe aplastic anemia or a healthy control (not recorded which).

The CDR3 sequence: CATSDTVMTKNTGELFF. CDR3 sequence (DNA): TGTGCCACCAGTGATACCGTTATGACAAAGAACACCGGGGAGCTGTTTTTT. The V and J genes are TRBV24-1 and TRBJ2-2; no firm D call. This CDR3 spans 17 amino acids. The ends were cut back, 3 bases at V and 1 base at J, with 14 bases in the middle. Germline V CDR1 and CDR2: KGHDR, SFDVKD.

The chain is built from TRBV18 and TRBJ2-7; unclear D gene. The germline V gene encodes CDR1 KGHSH and CDR2 LQKENI. Trimming removed 0 bases from V and 1 base from J, with 7 bases in between. The CDR3 has 14 residues. The CDR3 DNA sequence: TGTGCCAGCTCACCACCGGCACGTTCCTACGAGCAGTACTTC. Protein: CASSPPARSYEQYF.

This clonotype was found a few times. The V call is TRBV19, the J call TRBJ1-6; D is uncertain. V was shortened by 4 bases and J by 7 bases, with 8 bases between the two germline ends. Germline CDR1 LNHDA, CDR2 SQIVND (reference sequence). The length of the CDR3 is 13 residues. Here the CDR3 reads CASSRGGNSPLHF. The CDR3 DNA is TGTGCCAGTAGTAGAGGAGGAAATTCACCCCTCCACTTT.

This clonotype was counted at least ten times. The chain joins TRBV7-8 to TRBJ2-1; 15 bases agree with TRBD2. The CDR3 is made up of 17 amino acids. V trimming: 3 bases; J trimming: 8 bases; junction bases outside the gene matches: 8. Germline CDR1 and CDR2: SGHVS and FQNEAQ. The CDR3 loop is CASSFHGLAGGQHEQFF. CDR3 coding DNA: TGTGCCAGCAGCTTCCACGGACTAGCGGGGGGGCAGCATGAGCAGTTCTTC. The variable domain in full, completed from reference TRBV7-8 and TRBJ2-1, reads GAGVSQSPRYKVAKRGQDVALRCDPISGHVSLFWYQQALGQGPEFLTYFQNEAQLDKSGLPSDRFFAERPEGSVSTLKIQRTQQEDSAVYLCASSFHGLAGGQHEQFFGPGTRLTVL.

The V call is TRBV10-3, the J call TRBJ1-5; 9 bases map to TRBD1. The CDR3 is 16 residues long. Germline V gene data show CDR1 as ENHRY and CDR2 as SYGVKD. The V and J ends lost 3 bases and 6 bases, in that order; junction bases with no gene match: 9. CDR3 in amino acids: CAISDPPGQGSQPQHF. CDR3 nucleotides: TGTGCCATCAGTGACCCACCGGGACAGGGATCTCAGCCCCAGCATTTT.

This clonotype was counted a few times. V gene TRBV24-1 combines with J gene TRBJ1-2, with TRBD1 matching over 9 bases. The CDR3 length is 15 residues. The germline V gene encodes CDR1 KGHDR and CDR2 SFDVKD. The junction had 3 bases not matched to a gene; V was cut back by 2 bases and J by 3 bases. CDR3 region: CATSDSRTGDYGYTF. DNA for the CDR3: TGTGCCACCAGTGATTCGAGGACAGGGGACTATGGCTACACCTTC.

V gene TRBV9 combines with J gene TRBJ1-5, with TRBD1 matching 7 bases. Germline assignment: CDR1 SGDLS and CDR2 YYNGEE. The CDR3 has 15 amino acids. J was trimmed by 3 bases and V by 0 bases; bases with no gene match: 3. CDR3 region: CASSVGGTVNQPQHF. CDR3 DNA: TGTGCCAGCAGCGTAGGCGGGACAGTCAATCAGCCCCAGCATTTT.